Below are 14 T cell receptor beta chains sequenced from a single sample in a study of T cell repertoires in cytomegalovirus infection. TCRdb re-called the reads through MiXCR, storing one row per CDR3 protein. The sample holds 35,000 or so distinct CDR3 sequences, 40% to 65% seen once. These TCRs are of unknown antigen specificity. Sequencing was performed on CD8+ T cells from cultured PBMCs, taken from culture after CMV antigen stimulation. The source of these receptors is a human donor in good health (CMV status not recorded). Some clones in this sample may be carry-over from other donors' samples.

This clonotype was found many times. This rearrangement joins TRBV5-1 to TRBJ2-1; D is unresolved. The CDR3 has 15 residues. Germline V gene lookup returns CDR1 SGHRS and CDR2 YFSETQ. The V end was cut by 2 bases, the J end by 2 bases, with 11 bases between. In nucleotides, the CDR3 is TGCGCCAGCAGCTTCGGCGGAACTGCCTACAATGAGCAGTTCTTC. It encodes CASSFGGTAYNEQFF.

This clonotype turned up a few times. The V and J genes are TRBV4-2 and TRBJ2-1; 9 bases map to TRBD1. CDR1 and CDR2 (germline): LGHNA, YNFKEQ. This CDR3 has 19 residues. The V gene end was trimmed by 5 bases and the J gene end by 0 bases; junction bases not matched to a gene: 14. The CDR3 is CASSGRDRVPSSSYNEQFF. The CDR3 nucleotides read TGTGCCAGCAGCGGTCGGGACAGGGTCCCCTCCAGCTCCTACAATGAGCAGTTCTTC.

Comment on this clonotype: A junction boundary mismatches the germline segment, possibly from a read error. The CDR3 sequence is CASGPPRWFSF. As DNA, the CDR3 is TGTGCCAGTGGCCCTCCCAGGTGGTTTTCCTTC. The V and J genes are TRBV19 and TRBJ2-1; the D is unclear. Per germline, CDR1 LNHDA and CDR2 SQIVND (reference sequence). This CDR3 spans 11 amino acids.

The V gene is TRBV27, the J gene TRBJ1-2, with D tentatively TRBD1 (5 bases). The CDR3 runs to 17 residues. With 0 bases removed from V and 4 bases from J, the gap between germline ends came to 18 bases. The germline V gene encodes CDR1 MNHEY and CDR2 SMNVEV (reference sequence). For the CDR3, the DNA is TGTGCCAGCAGTTTATCGGTAACGCAGGGTTTATCCTATGGCTACACCTTC. This gives the protein CASSLSVTQGLSYGYTF.

V usage is TRBV7-9 and J usage is TRBJ2-7, with D perhaps being TRBD1 or TRBD2 (5 bases each). Trimming stripped 1 base from V and 2 bases from J, with 12 bases between. Germline V gives CDR1 SEHNR, CDR2 FQNEAQ (reference sequence). The CDR3 is 15 residues long. This CDR3 reads CASSLGEGPTYEQYF. The CDR3 DNA follows: TGTGCCAGCAGCTTAGGAGAGGGGCCCACCTACGAGCAGTACTTC.

The V gene is TRBV2, the J gene TRBJ1-1; a possible D gene is TRBD1 (6 bases). The germline V gene encodes CDR1 SNHLY and CDR2 FYNNEI. Between the trimmed V and J ends, which lost 6 bases and 4 bases, there was a span of 18 bases. The CDR3 is made up of 15 amino acids. CDR3 in amino acids: CASRDYRVQVTEAFF. CDR3 in DNA: TGTGCCAGCAGGGATTACAGGGTCCAGGTCACTGAAGCTTTCTTT.

The chain combines TRBV4-1 with TRBJ2-7; 9 bases line up with TRBD2. Trimming removed 1 base from V and 0 bases from J; junction bases left unmatched: 4. Germline V lookup: CDR1 MGHRA, CDR2 YSYEKL. The CDR3 is 16 residues long. The CDR3 here is CASSQAVAGVSYEQYF. The DNA for the CDR3 is TGCGCCAGCAGCCAAGCGGTAGCGGGAGTCTCCTACGAGCAGTACTTC.

This rearrangement joins TRBV7-6 to TRBJ1-5; D is unclear. Germline CDR1 reads SGHVS; CDR2 reads FNYEAQ. This CDR3 has 13 amino acids. The ends were cut back, 5 bases at V and 3 bases at J, with 8 bases in the middle. CDR3 loop: CASSPVSNQPQHF. The CDR3 DNA reads TGTGCCAGCAGCCCCGTTTCCAATCAGCCCCAGCATTTT. The full variable domain, rest sourced from reference TRBV7-6 and TRBJ1-5, is GAGVSQSPRYKVTKRGQDVALRCDPISGHVSLYWYRQALGQGPEFLTYFNYEAQQDKSGLPNDRFSAERPEGSISTLTIQRTEQRDSAMYRCASSPVSNQPQHFGDGTRLSIL.

V gene TRBV20-1 combines with J gene TRBJ1-5; D not certain. V was clipped by 3 bases and J by 4 bases, with 16 bases between them. The germline gives CDR1 DFQATT, CDR2 SNEGSKA (reference sequence). The CDR3 loop spans 15 amino acids. As DNA, the CDR3 is TGCAGTGCTAGTGTTGGGAACACGCCGAATCAGCCCCAGCATTTT. Protein sequence: CSASVGNTPNQPQHF.

V and J are TRBV19 and TRBJ1-2; unclear D gene. Germline V CDR1 and CDR2: LNHDA, SQIVND (reference sequence). The CDR3 covers 15 residues. Trimming left V 1 base short and J 5 bases short, with 14 bases between. The CDR3 nucleotides are TGTGCCAGTAGTATAGTCGACTCCCCCTCTTATGGCTACACCTTC. Its protein product is CASSIVDSPSYGYTF.

The V call is TRBV28, the J call TRBJ1-2; 11 nucleotides agree with TRBD1. CDR1 and CDR2 from the germline V gene are MDHEN and SYDVKM. V was clipped by 6 bases and J by 2 bases; unmatched bases: 8. The CDR3 length is 16 residues. The CDR3 here is CASSRPRDRGNYGYTF. CDR3 coding DNA: TGTGCCAGCAGCCGACCCCGGGACAGGGGGAACTATGGCTACACCTTC.

For the CDR3, the DNA is TGTGCCAGCAGCCCTAGCGGGGGCGCAGATACGCAGTATTTT. Its translation is CASSPSGGADTQYF. The genes are TRBV7-2 and TRBJ2-3; 10 nucleotides agree with TRBD2. This CDR3 has 14 residues. V trimming: 5 bases; J trimming: 4 bases; junction bases outside the gene matches: 3. Germline CDR1 SGHTA, CDR2 FQGNSA.

The chain employs TRBV29-1 and TRBJ1-2; D possibly corresponds to TRBD1 (5 bases). This CDR3 has 13 amino acids. In germline, CDR1 is SQVTM, CDR2 ANQGSEA. The ends were cut back, 3 bases at V and 8 bases at J, with 16 bases in the middle. In DNA form, the CDR3 reads TGCAGCGTTGACTTACAGGCCGGGCGCGGCTACACCTTC. This codes for CSVDLQAGRGYTF.

Here the CDR3 reads CASSSPGQGDTEAFF. CDR3 bases: TGTGCCAGCAGCTCACCGGGACAGGGTGACACTGAAGCTTTCTTT. The chain recombines TRBV7-4 with TRBJ1-1; the match to TRBD1 covers 9 bases. Germline V CDR1 and CDR2: SGHVT, SQSDAQ. J was trimmed by 3 bases and V by 4 bases; bases with no gene match: 6. The CDR3 covers 15 residues.